This is a list of T cell receptor beta chains from one sample in a study of cytomegalovirus exposure and HLA in healthy donors. Data came from immunoSEQ multiplex PCR; TCRdb stores just in-frame clones and leaves some out. The sample's table shows around 51,000 clones. Specimen: PBMCs. All receptors derive from a woman aged 40 to 55 in good health and CMV-seronegative. Each CDR3 is given with its conserved first and last residue. The D gene is left open where the match is weak.

V,D,J,CDR3
TRBV9,NA,TRBJ2-5,CASSVGLVQETQYF
TRBV19,NA,TRBJ1-3,CASSRGDTISSGNTIYF
TRBV20-1,NA,TRBJ1-1,CSASRETEAFF
TRBV7-3,TRBD1,TRBJ2-2,CASSSQGAGELFF
TRBV15,NA,TRBJ2-2,CATSRDNGDEELFF
TRBV6-6,TRBD2,TRBJ2-1,CASSIAGPGHEQFF
TRBV30,NA,TRBJ2-1,CAWRVPSAVSYNEQFF
TRBV7-2,TRBD2,TRBJ2-5,CASSLSLAGGRTQYF
TRBV4-2,TRBD1,TRBJ1-2,CASSQMPGGTGGYTF
TRBV5-1,NA,TRBJ2-7,CASSLAGGLAYEQYF
TRBV5-1,TRBD1,TRBJ1-2,CASSPGTAYNYGYTF
TRBV6-5,NA,TRBJ1-3,CASSYGRSSGNTIYF
TRBV19,TRBD1,TRBJ2-7,CASSNAGGEQYF
TRBV27,NA,TRBJ1-2,CASRPGWGGWDYTF
TRBV27,TRBD1,TRBJ1-1,CASSYRGGEGAFF
TRBV7-2,NA,TRBJ1-2,CASSLDNTYDYGYTF
TRBV18,NA,TRBJ1-2,CASSPGDGYTF
TRBV6-1,TRBD1,TRBJ1-3,CAGSDRERNTIYF